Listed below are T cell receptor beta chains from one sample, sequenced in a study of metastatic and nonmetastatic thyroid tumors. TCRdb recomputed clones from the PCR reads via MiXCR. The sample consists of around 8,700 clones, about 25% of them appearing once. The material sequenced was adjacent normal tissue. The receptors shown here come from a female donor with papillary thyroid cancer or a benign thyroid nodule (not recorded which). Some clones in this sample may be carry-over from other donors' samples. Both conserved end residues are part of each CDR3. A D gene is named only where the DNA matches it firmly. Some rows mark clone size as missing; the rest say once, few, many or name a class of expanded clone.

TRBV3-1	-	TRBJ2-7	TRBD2	CASSEGLAGGMEQYF	TGTGCCAGCAGCGAAGGACTAGCGGGTGGGATGGAGCAGTACTTC
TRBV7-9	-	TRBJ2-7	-	CASSLTGYEQYF	TGTGCCAGCAGCCTAACAGGGTACGAGCAGTACTTC
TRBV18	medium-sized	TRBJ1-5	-	CASSLTPPSNQPQHF	TGTGCCAGCTCACTCACGCCCCCAAGCAATCAGCCCCAGCATTTT
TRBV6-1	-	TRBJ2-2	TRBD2	CASTGLAGDIGELFF	TGCGCCAGCACCGGACTAGCGGGGGACATCGGGGAGCTGTTTTTT
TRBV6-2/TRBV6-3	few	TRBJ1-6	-	CASSSSQGNSPLHF	TGTGCCAGCAGTTCCTCGCAGGGGAATTCACCCCTCCACTTT
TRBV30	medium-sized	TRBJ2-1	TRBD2	CAWSVGRGGRNEQFF	TGTGCCTGGAGTGTCGGGCGGGGGGGCCGGAATGAGCAGTTCTTC
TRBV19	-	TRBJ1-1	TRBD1	CASSWGQVNTEAFF	TGTGCCAGTAGTTGGGGACAGGTGAACACTGAAGCTTTCTTT
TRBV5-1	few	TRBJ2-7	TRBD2	CASSPRGGYYEQYF	TGCGCCAGCAGCCCACGCGGGGGTTACTACGAGCAGTACTTC
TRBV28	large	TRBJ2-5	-	CASREGPLGTQYF	TGTGCCAGCAGGGAAGGACCGCTAGGGACCCAGTACTTC
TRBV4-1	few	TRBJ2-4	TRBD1	CASSQVTQGVIAKNIQYF	TGCGCCAGCAGCCAAGTGACACAGGGGGTAATAGCCAAAAACATTCAGTACTTC
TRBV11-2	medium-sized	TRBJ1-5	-	CASSPTGRYQPQHF	TGTGCCAGCAGCCCTACGGGTAGATATCAGCCCCAGCATTTT
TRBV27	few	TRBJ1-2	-	CASSLGQGNGYTF	TGTGCCAGCAGCCTCGGGCAGGGGAATGGCTACACCTTC
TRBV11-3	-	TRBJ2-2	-	CASSPSFREYGGELFF	TGTGCCAGCAGCCCCTCTTTTAGGGAGTACGGCGGGGAGCTGTTTTTT
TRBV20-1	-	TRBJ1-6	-	CSAASSGTQNSPLHF	TGCAGTGCCGCGTCCTCCGGGACCCAAAATTCACCCCTCCACTTT
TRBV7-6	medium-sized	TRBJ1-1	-	CASSLEWDTEAFF	TGTGCCAGCAGCTTAGAATGGGACACTGAAGCTTTCTTT
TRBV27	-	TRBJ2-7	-	CASSVQGSEQYF	TGTGCCAGCAGTGTACAGGGTAGCGAGCAGTACTTC
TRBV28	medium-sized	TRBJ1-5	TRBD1	CASSLVTGGRQPQHF	TGTGCCAGCAGTTTAGTTACAGGGGGTCGTCAGCCCCAGCATTTT
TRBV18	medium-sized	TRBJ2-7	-	CASSPPTSYEQYF	TGTGCCAGCTCACCACCGACCTCCTACGAGCAGTACTTC